The 12 T cell receptor beta chains presented below share a single source sample, sequenced in a study of T-cell memory formation after mild COVID-19. TCRdb ran MiXCR on the 5' RACE reads and lists one entry per CDR3 protein. Of around 300,000 distinct CDR3 sequences listed, about an eighth are singletons. Input material: PBMCs or a T cell subset sorted from them (not recorded which). Receptor source: a man between 18 and 29 years old who had mild COVID-19 (a few samples of this study predate the infection). Cell type and time point are not known.

The chain couples TRBV5-1 to TRBJ2-5, with D maybe TRBD2 (6 bases). The CDR3 consists of 14 residues. The V and J ends lost 0 bases and 5 bases respectively, with 11 bases between them. CDR1 and CDR2 from the germline V gene are SGHRS and YFSETQ. As DNA, the CDR3 is TGCGCCAGCAGCTTGGACCCTAGCGTCGAGACCCAGTACTTC. Amino acids: CASSLDPSVETQYF.

This chain connects TRBV21-1 to TRBJ1-2. TRBV21-1 counts as a pseudogene. This CDR3 is 15 amino acids long. Written as DNA, the CDR3 is TGTGCCAGCAGCCCTTCTCAGGCGTTTAACTATGGCTACACCTTC. Translating gives CASSPSQAFNYGYTF.

This clonotype was seen more than once but under ten times. This chain connects TRBV3-1 to TRBJ2-1; D not certain. This CDR3 region has 12 residues. Per the germline V gene, CDR1 is LGHDT and CDR2 is YNNKEL (reference sequence). The germline V and J ends were trimmed by 1 base and 9 bases, with 7 bases remaining between them. In nucleotides, the CDR3 is TGTGCCAGCAGCCAAGTGGCACGTGAGCAGTTCTTC. Its translation is CASSQVAREQFF.

In this sample, this clonotype turned up many times. The rearrangement uses TRBV30 and TRBJ2-5; either TRBD1 or TRBD2 may fit D (6 bases each). V shed 0 bases and J shed 9 bases, with 14 bases lying between them. Looked up from germline, CDR1 is GTSNPN and CDR2 is SVGIG (reference sequence). The CDR3 consists of 13 residues. CDR3 in amino acids: CAWSVFGGGAQYF. The CDR3 coding sequence is TGTGCCTGGAGTGTGTTCGGGGGCGGGGCCCAGTACTTC.

In this sample, this clonotype turned up many times. The genes are TRBV7-9 and TRBJ1-2; D may be TRBD1 (6 bases). This CDR3 is 14 amino acids long. Germline lookup yields CDR1 SEHNR and CDR2 FQNEAQ (reference sequence). Trimming removed 7 bases from V and 2 bases from J, with 14 bases in between. This CDR3 reads CASTPGHQNYGYTF. In DNA form, the CDR3 reads TGTGCCAGCACCCCGGGACATCAAAACTATGGCTACACCTTC.

The CDR3 DNA reads as TGTGCCAGCAGATACAGGGAACAGGGGTTTACAGATACGCAGTATTTT. This gives the protein CASRYREQGFTDTQYF. The gene calls are TRBV6-5 and TRBJ2-3; TRBD1 matches 7 bases. The CDR3 is 16 amino acids. The V and J ends lost 6 bases and 3 bases, in that order; junction bases with no gene match: 12. Germline V lookup: CDR1 MNHEY, CDR2 SVGAGI.

The chain recombines TRBV6-2 or TRBV6-3 with TRBJ2-3; a weak D match, TRBD2 (6 bases). Germline V lookup: CDR1 MNHEY, CDR2 SVGEGT. Trimming took 5 bases from V and 3 from J, leaving 21 bases between them. The CDR3 has 17 residues. The DNA for the CDR3 is TGTGCCAGCAGTGCCTCTTGGGGGGAAGCGACTACAGATACGCAGTATTTT. Protein: CASSASWGEATTDTQYF.

This chain uses TRBV28 with TRBJ2-6; perhaps TRBD2 as D (6 bases). Trimming left V 4 bases short and J 2 bases short, with 12 bases between. The germline V gene encodes CDR1 MDHEN and CDR2 SYDVKM. The CDR3 runs to 16 residues. CDR3 DNA: TGTGCCAGCAGTTCGGGGGTCCGGGCTGGGGCCAACGTCCTGACTTTC. Protein sequence: CASSSGVRAGANVLTF. The whole variable domain, filled in from reference TRBV28 and TRBJ2-6, reads DVKVTQSSRYLVKRTGEKVFLECVQDMDHENMFWYRQDPGLGLRLIYFSYDVKMKEKGDIPEGYSVSREKKERFSLILESASTNQTSMYLCASSSGVRAGANVLTFGAGSRLTVL.

This clonotype has just a few counts. As DNA, the CDR3 is TGTGCCAGCAGCCAAGCGGGGGACAGCACAGATACGCAGTATTTT. It specifies CASSQAGDSTDTQYF. V usage is TRBV6-5 and J usage is TRBJ2-3; TRBD2 agrees at 8 bases. With 6 bases clipped from V and 0 bases from J, the junction kept 5 bases outside the gene matches. Per germline, CDR1 MNHEY and CDR2 SVGAGI. This CDR3 is built from 15 residues.

This clonotype has only a few counts. This chain joins TRBV5-6 and TRBJ1-2; D is ambiguous. With 4 bases removed from V and 7 bases from J, the gap between germline ends came to 14 bases. The CDR3 covers 13 residues. The germline CDR1 and CDR2 sequences are SGHDT and YYEEEE. The CDR3 loop reads CASSPTGISGYTF. The CDR3 nucleotides read TGTGCCAGCAGCCCTACTGGGATATCTGGCTACACCTTC.

J is TRBJ2-5 and V is TRBV5-1; D may be TRBD1 (6 bases). The ends were cut back, 0 bases at V and 4 bases at J, with 7 bases in the middle. Looked up from germline, CDR1 is SGHRS and CDR2 is YFSETQ. This CDR3 region has 13 residues. As DNA, the CDR3 is TGCGCCAGCAGCTTGGGGGGGCCAGAGACCCAGTACTTC. As protein: CASSLGGPETQYF. Using reference TRBV5-1 and TRBJ2-5 for the parts outside the CDR3, the full variable domain is KAGVTQTPRYLIKTRGQQVTLSCSPISGHRSVSWYQQTPGQGLQFLFEYFSETQRNKGNFPGRFSGRQFSNSRSEMNVSTLELGDSALYLCASSLGGPETQYFGPGTRLLVL.

This clonotype was detected only a few times. This chain joins TRBV10-3 and TRBJ2-3; tentatively, D is TRBD1 (5 bases). Germline CDR1 and CDR2: ENHRY and SYGVKD. Trimming took 5 bases from V and 1 from J, leaving 7 bases between them. This CDR3 is built from 13 residues. CDR3 in DNA: TGTGCCATCAGTTTCAGGGGCACAGATACGCAGTATTTT. Translated, it gives CAISFRGTDTQYF.